This T cell receptor (beta chain) is from a study of shared clonotypes between healthy human individuals (TCRdb year 2020). For context, the study as a whole: Three men and two women, aged 18 to 49 years, made up the cohort. Per donor, leukapheresis produced somewhere between about 0.9 and 9.5 billion PBMCs. Blood TCR repertoires of about five healthy adults were deeply sequenced to estimate repertoire size and the extent of clonotype sharing between individuals. For each donor, three plates each were used for CD4 naive and CD4 memory, two plates were used for CD8 naive, and one plate was used for CD8 memory. To increase sequencing depth and limit assay-specific biases, different laboratories used diverse techniques to prepare libraries and sequence TCR repertoires.

The germline V gene encodes CDR1 LNHNV and CDR2 YYDKDF (reference sequence). From the cysteine through the phenylalanine, the CDR3 covers 17 amino acids. The CDR3 DNA has 51 bases and is translated from base 1. Using the deep immunoSEQ assay, TCR CDR3 regions were amplified from genomic DNA by multiplex PCR. Extracted genomic DNA from each cell subset was spread evenly across all wells of several immunoSEQ 96-well plates, with each plate serving as a replicate. Each replicate PCR for sorted subsets received about 0.2 ug genomic DNA, equal to roughly 30,000 T cell genomes. Purified libraries were quantified with a Qubit 3.0 fluorometer, sized on a Bioanalyzer 2100, and re-quantified with the KAPA Library Quantification kit. A separate single-read 150-cycle Illumina NextSeq 550 flow cell was used to sequence each immunoSEQ 96-well plate. From the authors' description of their analysis: Because the immunoSEQ output held only junctional sequences and lacked quality scores, the filtering could not match the filtering applied to full-length reads. Sequences were annotated with PyIR, a Python wrapper for IgBLAST v1.9, and V/J genes and CDR3 were assigned using IMGT germline references. Reads were removed for weak V/J assignments (E-value above 1e-6), missing CDR3, stop codons, out-of-frame junctions, or ambiguous translated residues. V3J clonotypes were defined by identical inferred V gene, J gene, and CDR3 amino acid sequence. Percentage overlap between repertoires was computed as shared unique clonotypes divided by the size of the smaller repertoire. Repertoire richness was assessed with RTK rarefaction, the Chao1 estimator, and Recon v2.1 estimates of unobserved clonotypes. Generation probabilities were computed with OLGA for all TCRbeta clonotypes obtained by the gDNA method from a few donors. The source is immuneACCESS, and TCRdb retained only in-frame sequences with V and J called. Part of the clones is not carried over; for the studies checked, unresolved V genes explain less than half of this, and the remainder is unexplained. V, J and clone size are those of that table, while D and trimming were read from the DNA. The sample table lists some 2.1 million clones, 90% to 95% of them with a count of one. 0.1% to 0.15% of the sample comes from the top ten.

Results and caveats for the whole study, not just this receptor: Rarefaction of sorted-subset datasets indicated incomplete sequencing despite the large sequencing depth. Clonotypes shared by all four sorted-subset donors showed higher generation probabilities than non-shared clonotypes. Sampling was restricted to blood, and TCR repertoires in tissues likely differ from the TCR repertoires found in blood. When four donors were compared, the shared fraction of clonotypes was approximately 5% for naive CD4, approximately 3.3% for naive CD8, about 2.5% for memory CD4, and less than 0.45% for memory CD8. Naive subsets generally had larger estimated clonotype richness than memory subsets. Because the study included only a small number of donors, the genetic and exposure-history diversity represented was limited. Pairwise subsampling led to the expectation that sequencing depth would affect the degree of clonotype sharing among donors.

The donors were healthy, HIV-negative adults who had no recently reported acute infections or vaccinations. Only Caucasian adults living in Nashville, Tennessee, USA were represented among the donors. CD4+ T cells were enriched through magnetic negative selection, after which naive cells were positively selected on CD45RA and the remaining negative fraction served as the memory subset. After blood collection by leukapheresis, PBMCs were isolated using Ficoll-Histopaque density gradient centrifugation and then cryopreserved in the vapor phase of liquid nitrogen. Purity and quantity of every magnetically sorted T cell population were checked by analytical flow cytometry. Genomic DNA was isolated from each sorted fraction and quantified by UV absorbance on a Nanodrop 2000c. Comment on this clone: No cognate antigen has been identified for it. The junction departs from germline at one end; a sequencing error may be responsible. The same CDR3 can be traced to other DNA sequences in this sample.

Recombination connected TRBV15 to TRBJ1-4; 8 of the junction bases match TRBD1. This receptor was obtained from a man in his late teens or twenties in good health. The sequencing sample was made of naive CD4+ T cells sorted from blood. In the paper's terms, the cell subset or site label means: CD45RA+ positively selected. The DNA sequence follows: TGTGCCACCAGCAGAACGACAGGGGCTTCAACCAATGAAAAACTGTTTTTT. Its protein is CATSRTTGASTNEKLFF.